The 6 T cell receptor beta chains reported below all come from one sample, sequenced in a study of blood T cell repertoires in COVID-19. Assay: immunoSEQ multiplex PCR; the TCRdb copy retains only in-frame clones and omits some. The repertoire holds 240,000 or so clones, with approximately 86% as singletons. The sequenced sample was peripheral blood. The source of these receptors is a woman in her twenties or thirties who had recovered from COVID-19.

The chain employs TRBV5-1 and TRBJ2-1, with 7 bases identical to TRBD2. Germline V CDR1 and CDR2: SGHRS, YFSETQ. V was pared by 0 bases and J by 3 bases, with 0 bases of the junction left unmatched. This CDR3 is 14 amino acids long. The CDR3 DNA reads as TGCGCCAGCAGCTTGGGGGACTACTACAATGAGCAGTTCTTC. Amino acid sequence: CASSLGDYYNEQFF.

The chain combines TRBV6-1 with TRBJ2-7; TRBD2 is a possible D gene (5 bases). The germline V gene has CDR1 MNHNS and CDR2 SASEGT. This CDR3 is 14 amino acids long. V lost 1 base, J lost 4 bases, and 11 bases lay in between. CDR3 amino acids: CASSEERGQYEQYF. The CDR3, as DNA: TGTGCCAGCAGTGAAGAACGGGGTCAATACGAGCAGTACTTC.

The count of this clone is one. CDR3 loop: CASSPGLAGGLGETQYF. CDR3 DNA: TGTGCCAGCAGCCCCGGGCTAGCGGGGGGTTTGGGAGAGACCCAGTACTTC. The gene calls are TRBV7-9 and TRBJ2-5; TRBD2 aligns across 11 bases. Germline lookup yields CDR1 SEHNR and CDR2 FQNEAQ (reference sequence). The CDR3 is made up of 17 amino acids. V was clipped by 5 bases and J by 4 bases; unmatched bases: 12.

This clone has a single count. This chain links TRBV11-2 with TRBJ2-3; D call uncertain. This CDR3 region has 16 residues. Deletions cut 1 base from V and 0 bases from J, with 11 bases between. From germline, CDR1 is SGHAT and CDR2 FQNNGV. CDR3 loop: CASSLVFATSTDTQYF. The CDR3 region has the DNA TGTGCCAGCAGCTTAGTTTTCGCCACTAGCACAGATACGCAGTATTTT.

This chain links TRBV18 with TRBJ2-6; TRBD1 is a possible D gene (5 bases). This CDR3 has 18 residues. Trimming removed 4 bases at V and 1 base at J, with 17 bases between. CDR1 is KGHSH, CDR2 LQKENI, per germline. The CDR3 sequence is CASSQGIGDGSGANVLTF. As DNA, the CDR3 is TGTGCCAGCTCACAAGGAATAGGGGATGGATCTGGGGCCAACGTCCTGACTTTC.

This clone was recorded a few times. V usage is TRBV13 and J usage is TRBJ2-2, with D hard to call. Germline CDR1 reads PRHDT; CDR2 reads FYEKMQ (reference sequence). There are 13 residues in the CDR3. V dropped 5 bases and J dropped 6 bases, with 10 bases sitting between them. The CDR3 loop reads CASSHPTSGELFF. CDR3 in DNA: TGTGCCAGCAGCCACCCCACATCCGGGGAGCTGTTTTTT. Variable domain in full (rest from reference TRBV13 and TRBJ2-2): AAGVIQSPRHLIKEKRETATLKCYPIPRHDTVYWYQQGPGQDPQFLISFYEKMQSDKGSIPDRFSAQQFSDYHSELNMSSLELGDSALYFCASSHPTSGELFFGEGSRLTVL.